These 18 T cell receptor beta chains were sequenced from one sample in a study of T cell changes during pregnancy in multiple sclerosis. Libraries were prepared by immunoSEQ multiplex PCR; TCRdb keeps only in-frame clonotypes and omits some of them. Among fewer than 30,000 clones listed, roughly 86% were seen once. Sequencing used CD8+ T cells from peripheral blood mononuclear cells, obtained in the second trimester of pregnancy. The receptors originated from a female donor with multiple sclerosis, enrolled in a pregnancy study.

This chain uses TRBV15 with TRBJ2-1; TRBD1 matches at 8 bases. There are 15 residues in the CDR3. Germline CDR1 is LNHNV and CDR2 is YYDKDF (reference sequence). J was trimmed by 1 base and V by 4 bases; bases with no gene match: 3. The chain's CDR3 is CATSTRTGSYNEQFF. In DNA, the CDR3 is TGTGCCACCAGCACCAGGACAGGGTCCTACAATGAGCAGTTCTTC.

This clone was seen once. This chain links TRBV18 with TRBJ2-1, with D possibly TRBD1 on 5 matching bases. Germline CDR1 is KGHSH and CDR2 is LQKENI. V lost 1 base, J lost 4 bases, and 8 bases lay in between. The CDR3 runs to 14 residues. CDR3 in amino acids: CASSPQGLYNEQFF. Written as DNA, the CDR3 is TGTGCCAGCTCACCACAGGGGTTATACAATGAGCAGTTCTTC.

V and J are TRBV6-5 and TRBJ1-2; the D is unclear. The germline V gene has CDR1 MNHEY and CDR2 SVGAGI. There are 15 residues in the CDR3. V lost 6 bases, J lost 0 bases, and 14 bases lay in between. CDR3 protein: CASRSPQAANYGYTF. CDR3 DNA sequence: TGTGCCAGCAGGTCCCCTCAGGCAGCTAACTATGGCTACACCTTC.

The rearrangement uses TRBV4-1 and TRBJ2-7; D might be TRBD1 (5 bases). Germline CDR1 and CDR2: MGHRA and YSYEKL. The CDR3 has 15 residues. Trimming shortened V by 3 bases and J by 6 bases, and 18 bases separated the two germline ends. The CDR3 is CASSQHRTLNSEQYF. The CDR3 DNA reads TGCGCCAGCAGCCAGCACAGGACGCTGAACTCCGAGCAGTACTTC.

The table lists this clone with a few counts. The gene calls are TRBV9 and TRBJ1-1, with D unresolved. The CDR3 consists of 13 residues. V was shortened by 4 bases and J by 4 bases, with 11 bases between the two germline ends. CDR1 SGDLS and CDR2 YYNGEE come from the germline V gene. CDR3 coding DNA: TGTGCCAGCAGCCCCCCGGGTGTCACTGAAGCTTTCTTT. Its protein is CASSPPGVTEAFF.

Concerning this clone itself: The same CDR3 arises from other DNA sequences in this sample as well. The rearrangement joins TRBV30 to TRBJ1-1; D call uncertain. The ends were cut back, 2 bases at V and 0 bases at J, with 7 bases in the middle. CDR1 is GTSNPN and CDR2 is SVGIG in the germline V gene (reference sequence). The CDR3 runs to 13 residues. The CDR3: CAWSSGMNTEAFF. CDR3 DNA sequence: TGTGCCTGGAGTTCGGGGATGAACACTGAAGCTTTCTTT.

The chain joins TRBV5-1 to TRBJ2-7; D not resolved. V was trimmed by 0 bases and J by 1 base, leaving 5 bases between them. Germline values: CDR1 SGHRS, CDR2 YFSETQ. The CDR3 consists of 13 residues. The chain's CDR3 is CASSLAESYEQYF. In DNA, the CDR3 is TGCGCCAGCAGCTTGGCAGAATCCTACGAGCAGTACTTC.

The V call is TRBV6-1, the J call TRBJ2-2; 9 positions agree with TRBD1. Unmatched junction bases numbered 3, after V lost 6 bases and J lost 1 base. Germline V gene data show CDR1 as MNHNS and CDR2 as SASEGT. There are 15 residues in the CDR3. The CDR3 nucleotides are TGTGCCAGCAGGGGGGACAGGGTGAACACCGGGGAGCTGTTTTTT. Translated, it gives CASRGDRVNTGELFF.

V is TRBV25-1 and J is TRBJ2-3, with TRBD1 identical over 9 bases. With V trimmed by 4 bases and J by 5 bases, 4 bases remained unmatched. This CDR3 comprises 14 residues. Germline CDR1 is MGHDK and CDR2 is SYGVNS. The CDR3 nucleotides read TGTGCCAGCAGTGTGACAGGGGGGGAAGATACGCAGTATTTT. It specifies CASSVTGGEDTQYF.

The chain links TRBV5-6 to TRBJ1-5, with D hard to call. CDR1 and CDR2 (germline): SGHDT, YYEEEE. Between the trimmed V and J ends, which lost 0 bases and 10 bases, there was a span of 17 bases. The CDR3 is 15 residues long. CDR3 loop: CASSLGLHGRRPQHF. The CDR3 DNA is TGTGCCAGCAGCTTGGGCCTACACGGCCGGAGACCCCAGCATTTT.

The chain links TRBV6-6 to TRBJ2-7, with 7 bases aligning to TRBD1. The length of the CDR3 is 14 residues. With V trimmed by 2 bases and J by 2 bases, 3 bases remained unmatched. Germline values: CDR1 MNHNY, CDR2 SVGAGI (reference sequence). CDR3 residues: CASSYGQGAYEQYF. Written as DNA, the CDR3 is TGTGCCAGCAGTTACGGGCAGGGGGCCTACGAGCAGTACTTC.

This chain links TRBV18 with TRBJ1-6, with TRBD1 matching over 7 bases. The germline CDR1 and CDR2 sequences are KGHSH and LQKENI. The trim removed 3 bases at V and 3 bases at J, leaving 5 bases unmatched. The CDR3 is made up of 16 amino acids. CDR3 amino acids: CASSPLGQIYNSPLHF. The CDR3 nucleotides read TGTGCCAGCTCACCCCTGGGACAGATCTATAATTCACCCCTCCACTTT.

The CDR3 bases are TGTGCCAGTAAGGCGGGGTACACTGAAGCTTTCTTT. Amino acid sequence: CASKAGYTEAFF. The V and J genes are TRBV19 and TRBJ1-1; D is unresolved. V was trimmed by 7 bases and J by 3 bases, leaving 9 bases between them. Looked up from germline, CDR1 is LNHDA and CDR2 is SQIVND (reference sequence). The CDR3 is made up of 12 amino acids. The whole variable domain, remainder taken from reference TRBV19 and TRBJ1-1, is DGGITQSPKYLFRKEGQNVTLSCEQNLNHDAMYWYRQDPGQGLRLIYYSQIVNDFQKGDIAEGYSVSREKKESFPLTVTSAQKNPTAFYLCASKAGYTEAFFGQGTRLTVV.

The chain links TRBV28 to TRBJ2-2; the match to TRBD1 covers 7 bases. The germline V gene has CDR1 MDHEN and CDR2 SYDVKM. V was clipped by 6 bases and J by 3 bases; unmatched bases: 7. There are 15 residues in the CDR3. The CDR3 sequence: CASRGGTVHTGELFF. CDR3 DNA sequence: TGTGCCAGCAGGGGTGGGACAGTCCACACCGGGGAGCTGTTTTTT.

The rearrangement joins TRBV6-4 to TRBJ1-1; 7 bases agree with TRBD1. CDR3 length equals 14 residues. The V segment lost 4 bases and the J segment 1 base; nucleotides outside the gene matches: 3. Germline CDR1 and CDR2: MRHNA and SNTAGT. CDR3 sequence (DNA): TGTGCCAGCAGTGCCGGGACAGAGAACACTGAAGCTTTCTTT. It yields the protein CASSAGTENTEAFF.

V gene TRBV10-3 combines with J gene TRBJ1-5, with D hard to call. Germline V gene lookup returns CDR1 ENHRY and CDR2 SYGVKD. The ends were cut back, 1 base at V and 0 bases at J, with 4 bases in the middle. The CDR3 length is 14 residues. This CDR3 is CAISELNSNQPQHF. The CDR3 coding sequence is TGTGCCATCAGTGAGTTAAATAGCAATCAGCCCCAGCATTTT.

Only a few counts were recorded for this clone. The CDR3 here is CASSAGGDTEAFF. DNA of the CDR3: TGCGCCAGCAGCGCGGGAGGGGACACTGAAGCTTTCTTT. The genes are TRBV5-1 and TRBJ1-1; maybe TRBD1 (5 bases). With 4 bases removed from V and 3 bases from J, the gap between germline ends came to 10 bases. CDR1 and CDR2 (germline): SGHRS, YFSETQ. The CDR3 consists of 13 residues.

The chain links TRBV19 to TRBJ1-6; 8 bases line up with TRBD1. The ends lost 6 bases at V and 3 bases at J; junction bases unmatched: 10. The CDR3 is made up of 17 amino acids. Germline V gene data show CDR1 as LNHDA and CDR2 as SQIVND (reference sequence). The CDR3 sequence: CASSRSGTGLYNSPLHF. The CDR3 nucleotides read TGTGCCAGTAGCCGGTCCGGGACAGGACTCTATAATTCACCCCTCCACTTT.